The present T cell receptor beta chain was sequenced within a study of response to subunit inactivated influenza vaccine. Whole-study results and caveats: The authors offered the suggestion that each seasonal influenza vaccination recruits few new T cells.

The V gene end was trimmed by 6 bases and the J gene end by 6 bases; junction bases not matched to a gene: 5. The CDR3 runs 13 residues. There are many counts of this clonotype. Its antigen remains unidentified. In TCRdb, the RT-PCR reads were re-called with MiXCR into one record per CDR3 protein. The sample consists of 750,000 to 850,000 distinct CDR3 sequences, about a fifth of them appearing once. The starting material was PBMCs from blood, obtained more than 4 days after vaccination. This TCR was recovered from a man in his forties or fifties who received an inactivated influenza vaccine. The rearrangement links TRBV12-3 or TRBV12-4 to TRBJ2-5; 9 bases match TRBD2. This CDR3 is CASSIAGAKTQYF. CDR3 DNA: TGTGCCAGCAGCATAGCGGGGGCAAAGACCCAGTACTTC.